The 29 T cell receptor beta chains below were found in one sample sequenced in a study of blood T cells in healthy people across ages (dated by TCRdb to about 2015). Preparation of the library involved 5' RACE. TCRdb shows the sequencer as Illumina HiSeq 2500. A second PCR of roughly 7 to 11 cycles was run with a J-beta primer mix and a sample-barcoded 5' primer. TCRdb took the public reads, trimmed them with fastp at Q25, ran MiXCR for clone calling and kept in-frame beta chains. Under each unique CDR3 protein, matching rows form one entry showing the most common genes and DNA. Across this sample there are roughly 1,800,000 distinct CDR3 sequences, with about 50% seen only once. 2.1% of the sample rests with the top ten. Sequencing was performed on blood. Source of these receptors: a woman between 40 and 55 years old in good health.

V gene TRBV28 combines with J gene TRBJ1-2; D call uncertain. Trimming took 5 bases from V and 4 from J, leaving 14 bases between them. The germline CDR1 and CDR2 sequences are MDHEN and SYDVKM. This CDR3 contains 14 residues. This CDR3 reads CASSLSAQPYGYTF. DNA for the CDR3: TGTGCCAGCAGTCTGTCTGCGCAGCCCTATGGCTACACCTTC.

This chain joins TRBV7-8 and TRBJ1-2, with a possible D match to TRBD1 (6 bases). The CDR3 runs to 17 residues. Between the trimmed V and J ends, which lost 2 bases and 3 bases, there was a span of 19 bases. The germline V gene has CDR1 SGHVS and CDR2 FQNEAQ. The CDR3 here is CASSLRVSSQGYYGYTF. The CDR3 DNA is TGTGCCAGCAGCTTAAGGGTCTCCTCACAGGGATACTATGGCTACACCTTC.

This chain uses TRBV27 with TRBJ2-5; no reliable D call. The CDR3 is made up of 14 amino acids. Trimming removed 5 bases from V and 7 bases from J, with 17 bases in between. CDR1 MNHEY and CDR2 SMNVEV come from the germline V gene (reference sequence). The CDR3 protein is CASSLAWQEGTQYF. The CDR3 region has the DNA TGTGCCAGCAGTCTTGCTTGGCAGGAAGGGACCCAGTACTTC.

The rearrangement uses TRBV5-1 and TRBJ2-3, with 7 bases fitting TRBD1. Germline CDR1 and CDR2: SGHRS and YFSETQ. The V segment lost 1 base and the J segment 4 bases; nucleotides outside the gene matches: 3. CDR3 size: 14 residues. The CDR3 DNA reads TGCGCCAGCAGCTTGACAGGGGTTCCAGATACGCAGTATTTT. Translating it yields CASSLTGVPDTQYF. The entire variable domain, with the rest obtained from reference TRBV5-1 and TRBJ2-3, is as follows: KAGVTQTPRYLIKTRGQQVTLSCSPISGHRSVSWYQQTPGQGLQFLFEYFSETQRNKGNFPGRFSGRQFSNSRSEMNVSTLELGDSALYLCASSLTGVPDTQYFGPGTRLTVL.

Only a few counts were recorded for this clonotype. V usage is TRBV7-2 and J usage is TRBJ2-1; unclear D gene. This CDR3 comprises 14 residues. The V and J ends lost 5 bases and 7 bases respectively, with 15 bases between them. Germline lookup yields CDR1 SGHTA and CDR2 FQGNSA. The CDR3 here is CASSPRSERNEQFF. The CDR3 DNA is TGTGCCAGCAGCCCAAGGAGTGAGAGGAATGAGCAGTTCTTC. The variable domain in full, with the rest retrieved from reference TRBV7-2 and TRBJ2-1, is GAGVSQSPSNKVTEKGKDVELRCDPISGHTALYWYRQSLGQGLEFLIYFQGNSAPDKSGLPSDRFSAERTGGSVSTLTIQRTQQEDSAVYLCASSPRSERNEQFFGPGTRLTVL.

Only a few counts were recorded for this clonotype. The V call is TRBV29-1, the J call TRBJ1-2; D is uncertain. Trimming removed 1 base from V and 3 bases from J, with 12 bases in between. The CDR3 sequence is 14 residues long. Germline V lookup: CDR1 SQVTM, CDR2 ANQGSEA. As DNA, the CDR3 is TGCAGCGTTGAAGCGGAGGTACCGTACTATGGCTACACCTTC. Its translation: CSVEAEVPYYGYTF.

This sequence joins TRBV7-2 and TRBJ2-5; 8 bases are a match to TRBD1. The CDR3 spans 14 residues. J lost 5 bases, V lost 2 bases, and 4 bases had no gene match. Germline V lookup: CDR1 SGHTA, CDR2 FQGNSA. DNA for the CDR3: TGTGCCAGCAGCTTACAGGGGGCAATGGAGACCCAGTACTTC. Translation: CASSLQGAMETQYF.

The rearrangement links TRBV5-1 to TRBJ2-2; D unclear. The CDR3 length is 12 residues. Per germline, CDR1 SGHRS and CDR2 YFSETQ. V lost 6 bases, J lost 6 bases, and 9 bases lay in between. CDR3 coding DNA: TGCGCCAGCATCATGGGATCCGGGGAGCTGTTTTTT. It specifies CASIMGSGELFF.

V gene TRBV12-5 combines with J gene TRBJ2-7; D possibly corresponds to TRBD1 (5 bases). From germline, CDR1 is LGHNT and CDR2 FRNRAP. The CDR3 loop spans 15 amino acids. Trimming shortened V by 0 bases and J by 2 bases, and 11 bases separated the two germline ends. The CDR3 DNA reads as TGTGCTAGTGGTTTGGTCCAGGGTCTCGCCTACGAGCAGTACTTC. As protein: CASGLVQGLAYEQYF.

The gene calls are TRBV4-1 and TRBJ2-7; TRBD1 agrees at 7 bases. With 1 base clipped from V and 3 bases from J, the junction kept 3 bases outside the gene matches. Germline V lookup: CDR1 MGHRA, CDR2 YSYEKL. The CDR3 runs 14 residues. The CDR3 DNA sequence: TGCGCCAGCAGCCAAGGGGACAGCCGCTACGAGCAGTACTTC. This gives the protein CASSQGDSRYEQYF.

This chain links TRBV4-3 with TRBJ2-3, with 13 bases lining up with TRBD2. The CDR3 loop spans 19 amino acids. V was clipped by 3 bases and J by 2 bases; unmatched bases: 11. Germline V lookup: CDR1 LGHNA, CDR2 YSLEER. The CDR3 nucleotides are TGCGCCAGCAGCCAGATAACTAGCGGGGGGGCCGATAACACAGATACGCAGTATTTT. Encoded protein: CASSQITSGGADNTDTQYF.

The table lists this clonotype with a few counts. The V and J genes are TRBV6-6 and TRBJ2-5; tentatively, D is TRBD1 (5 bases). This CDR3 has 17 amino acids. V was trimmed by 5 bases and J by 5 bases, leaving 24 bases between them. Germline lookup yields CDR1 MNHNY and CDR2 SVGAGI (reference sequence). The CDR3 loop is CASSPEGPGWVRETQYF. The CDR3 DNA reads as TGTGCCAGCAGTCCCGAAGGTCCAGGGTGGGTTCGGGAGACCCAGTACTTC.

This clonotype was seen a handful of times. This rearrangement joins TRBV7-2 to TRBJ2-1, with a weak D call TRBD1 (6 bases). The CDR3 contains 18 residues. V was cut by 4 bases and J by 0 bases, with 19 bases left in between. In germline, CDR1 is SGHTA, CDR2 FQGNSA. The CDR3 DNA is TGTGCCAGCAGCTCGACCTCCAGGGGAAGGAGCTCCTACAATGAGCAGTTCTTC. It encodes CASSSTSRGRSSYNEQFF.

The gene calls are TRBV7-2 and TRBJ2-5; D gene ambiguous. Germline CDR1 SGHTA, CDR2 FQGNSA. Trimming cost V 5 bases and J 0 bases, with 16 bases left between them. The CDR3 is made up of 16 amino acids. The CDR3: CASSLYGYGNQETQYF. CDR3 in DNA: TGTGCCAGCAGCCTCTACGGATACGGCAACCAAGAGACCCAGTACTTC.

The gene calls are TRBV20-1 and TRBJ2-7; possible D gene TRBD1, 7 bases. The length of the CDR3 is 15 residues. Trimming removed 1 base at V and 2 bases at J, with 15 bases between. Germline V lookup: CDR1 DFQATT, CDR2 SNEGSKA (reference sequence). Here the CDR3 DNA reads TGCAGTGCTAGAGTTAGACAGGGAGGAACCTACGAGCAGTACTTC. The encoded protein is CSARVRQGGTYEQYF.

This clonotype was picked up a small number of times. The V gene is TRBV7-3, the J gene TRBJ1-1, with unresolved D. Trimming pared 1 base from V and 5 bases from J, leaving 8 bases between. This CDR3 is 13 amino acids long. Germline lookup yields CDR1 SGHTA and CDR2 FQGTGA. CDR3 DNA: TGTGCCAGCAGCTTAAGTAGAGTGACTGAAGCTTTCTTT. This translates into CASSLSRVTEAFF.

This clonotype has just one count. This chain's CDR3 is CASSSLNSNQPQHF. The CDR3 DNA reads as TGTGCCAGCAGTAGTCTAAATAGCAATCAGCCCCAGCATTTT. The V gene is TRBV6-8, the J gene TRBJ1-5, with D hard to call. V was clipped by 5 bases and J by 0 bases, with 8 bases between them. Germline CDR1 is MNHGY and CDR2 is SAAAGT. This CDR3 is built from 14 residues.

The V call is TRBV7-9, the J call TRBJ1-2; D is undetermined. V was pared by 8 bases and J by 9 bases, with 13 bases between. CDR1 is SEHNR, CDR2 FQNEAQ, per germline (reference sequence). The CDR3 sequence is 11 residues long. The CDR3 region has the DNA TGTGCCAGCGGGAGGGATTGTCGCTACACCTTC. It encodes CASGRDCRYTF.

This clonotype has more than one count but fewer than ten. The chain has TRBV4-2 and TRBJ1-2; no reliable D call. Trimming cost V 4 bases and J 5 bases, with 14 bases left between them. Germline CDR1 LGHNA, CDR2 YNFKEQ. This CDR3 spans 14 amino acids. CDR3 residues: CASSRDRTDYGYTF. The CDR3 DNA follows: TGTGCCAGCAGCCGAGATCGGACTGATTATGGCTACACCTTC.

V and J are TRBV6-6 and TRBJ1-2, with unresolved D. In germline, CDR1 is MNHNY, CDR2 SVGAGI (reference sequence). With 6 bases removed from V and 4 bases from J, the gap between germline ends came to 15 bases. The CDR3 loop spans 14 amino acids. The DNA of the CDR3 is TGTGCCAGCAGCGCTGGAAGGGAGCCCTATGGCTACACCTTC. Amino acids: CASSAGREPYGYTF.

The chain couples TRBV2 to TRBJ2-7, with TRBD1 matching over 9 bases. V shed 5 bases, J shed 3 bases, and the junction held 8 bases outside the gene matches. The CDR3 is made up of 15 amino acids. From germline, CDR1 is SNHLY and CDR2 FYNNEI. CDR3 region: CASSNDRGLLYEQYF. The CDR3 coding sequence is TGTGCCAGCAGTAATGACAGGGGGTTGCTCTACGAGCAGTACTTC.

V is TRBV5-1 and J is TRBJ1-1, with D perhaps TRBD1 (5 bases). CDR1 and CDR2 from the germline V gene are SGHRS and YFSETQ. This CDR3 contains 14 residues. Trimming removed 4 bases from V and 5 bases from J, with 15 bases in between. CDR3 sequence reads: CASSVGTEGTEAFF. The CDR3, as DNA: TGCGCCAGCAGCGTCGGGACGGAGGGGACTGAAGCTTTCTTT.

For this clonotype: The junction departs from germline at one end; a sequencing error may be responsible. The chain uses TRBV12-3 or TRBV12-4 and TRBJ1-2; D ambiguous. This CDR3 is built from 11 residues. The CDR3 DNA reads TGTGCCAGCAGTTCAGGCGGTGGCCACACCTTC. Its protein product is CASSSGGGHTF.

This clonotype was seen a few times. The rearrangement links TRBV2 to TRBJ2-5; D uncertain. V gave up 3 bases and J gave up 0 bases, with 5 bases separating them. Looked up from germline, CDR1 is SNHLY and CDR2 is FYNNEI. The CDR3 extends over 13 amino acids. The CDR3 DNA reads TGTGCCAGCAGTGACACGCACCAAGAGACCCAGTACTTC. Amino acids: CASSDTHQETQYF.

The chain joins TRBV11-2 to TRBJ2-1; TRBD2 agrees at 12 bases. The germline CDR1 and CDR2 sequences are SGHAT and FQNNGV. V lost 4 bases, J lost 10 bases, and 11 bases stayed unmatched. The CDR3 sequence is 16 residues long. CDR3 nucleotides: TGTGCCAGCAGCTCACCCGGGCTAGCGGGAGGGTTGGAGCAGTTCTTC. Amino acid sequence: CASSSPGLAGGLEQFF. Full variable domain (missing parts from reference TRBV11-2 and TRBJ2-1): EAGVAQSPRYKIIEKRQSVAFWCNPISGHATLYWYQQILGQGPKLLIQFQNNGVVDDSQLPKDRFSAERLKGVDSTLKIQPAKLEDSAVYLCASSSPGLAGGLEQFFGPGTRLTVL.

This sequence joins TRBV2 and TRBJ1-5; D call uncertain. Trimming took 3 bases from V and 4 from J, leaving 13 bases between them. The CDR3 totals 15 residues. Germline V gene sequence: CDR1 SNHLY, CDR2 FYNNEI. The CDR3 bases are TGTGCCAGCAGTGATGAGAAGGGTTGGAATCAGCCCCAGCATTTT. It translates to CASSDEKGWNQPQHF.

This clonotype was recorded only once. The chain's CDR3 is CASTPSGSTDTQYF. The CDR3 coding sequence is TGTGCCAGCACCCCGAGCGGGAGCACAGATACGCAGTATTTT. This chain joins TRBV12-3 or TRBV12-4 and TRBJ2-3, with D tentatively TRBD2 (6 bases). The CDR3 is 14 amino acids. V shed 7 bases and J shed 0 bases, with 11 bases lying between them.

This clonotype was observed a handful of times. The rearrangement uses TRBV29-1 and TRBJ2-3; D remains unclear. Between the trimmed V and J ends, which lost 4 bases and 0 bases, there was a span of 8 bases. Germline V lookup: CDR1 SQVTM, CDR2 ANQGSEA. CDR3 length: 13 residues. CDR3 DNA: TGCAGCGTTGCGGCGGCTAGCACAGATACGCAGTATTTT. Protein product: CSVAAASTDTQYF.

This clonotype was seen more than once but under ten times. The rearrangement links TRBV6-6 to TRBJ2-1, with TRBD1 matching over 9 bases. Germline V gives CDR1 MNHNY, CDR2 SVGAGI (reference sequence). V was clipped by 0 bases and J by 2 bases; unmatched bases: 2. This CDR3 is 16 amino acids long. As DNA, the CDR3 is TGTGCCAGCAGTTACTCGGGGACAGGGCCCTACAATGAGCAGTTCTTC. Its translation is CASSYSGTGPYNEQFF.